Below, one T cell receptor beta chain is given with its context. The data are from a study of control samples from healthy donors and cancer patients. Using immunoSEQ multiplex PCR, the repertoire was profiled, and TCRdb retains in-frame clones only, with some absent. In the table there are about 77,000 clones, approximately 92% of which are singletons. Per germline, CDR1 LGHNA and CDR2 YSLEER. Trimming at V came to 3 bases and at J to 9 bases, leaving 3 bases not matched to a gene. The CDR3 extends over 13 amino acids. The specimen sequenced was blood. The origin of this receptor is a woman aged 55 to 70 in good health. The genes are TRBV4-3 and TRBJ2-1; TRBD1 agrees at 9 bases. The CDR3 protein is CASSQGQGVEQFF. As DNA, the CDR3 is TGCGCCAGCAGCCAGGGACAGGGAGTTGAGCAGTTCTTC.